This entry is about one TCR beta chain. After constant-region reverse-primer amplification, full-length variable regions underwent semi-nested PCR with Nested Universal Primer A. TCRdb re-called the 5' RACE reads with MiXCR, one entry per CDR3 protein. The profile shows about 59,000 distinct CDR3 sequences, less than 25% of them singletons. The CDR3 extends over 12 amino acids. Germline V lookup: CDR1 DFQATT, CDR2 SNEGSKA (reference sequence). With 2 bases removed from V and 5 bases from J, the gap between germline ends came to 7 bases. Tregs were sorted as CD4+CD25+CD127-/low cells. The TCR sequence derives from a female donor with breast cancer. This chain joins TRBV20-1 and TRBJ2-1; D not resolved. Sample: tumor-infiltrating Tregs sorted from the breast tumor. CDR3 amino acids: CSARIGDNEQFF. The CDR3 bases are TGCAGTGCTAGAATCGGTGACAATGAGCAGTTCTTC.